Following are 15 T cell receptor beta chains from one sample sequenced in a study of T-cell memory formation after mild COVID-19. TCRdb reprocessed the 5' RACE reads with MiXCR, giving one entry per CDR3 protein. The table has about 170,000 distinct CDR3 sequences, 10% to 15% seen once. Sequencing used PBMCs or a T cell subset sorted from them (not recorded which). These receptors originate from a man in his late teens or twenties who had mild COVID-19 (a few samples of this study predate the infection). Cell type and time point are not known.

This clonotype was counted only a few times. This chain connects TRBV21-1 to TRBJ1-1; the D call in the table, TRBD1, was not verified against the DNA. TRBV21-1 is designated a pseudogene. This CDR3 is 14 amino acids long. The CDR3 DNA reads as TGTGCCAGCAGTGAAGCCGACGGGGCCACTGAAGCTTTCTTT. Protein sequence: CASSEADGATEAFF.

The table lists this clonotype with a few counts. The CDR3 sequence: CASSSTPTYEQYF. The CDR3 nucleotides read TGTGCCAGCAGCTCCACCCCCACCTACGAGCAGTACTTC. The chain recombines TRBV7-2 with TRBJ2-7; D remains unclear. Trimming removed 4 bases from V and 2 bases from J, with 9 bases in between. This CDR3 contains 13 residues. Germline CDR1 SGHTA, CDR2 FQGNSA.

This clonotype showed up just a few times. V gene TRBV18 combines with J gene TRBJ1-1; tentatively, D is TRBD1 (6 bases). The CDR3 totals 13 residues. V was pared by 2 bases and J by 8 bases, with 12 bases between. Germline CDR1 is KGHSH and CDR2 is LQKENI. This CDR3 is CASSPKRQEEAFF. DNA of the CDR3: TGTGCCAGCTCACCAAAGCGACAGGAAGAAGCTTTCTTT.

This clonotype has only a few counts. V is TRBV6-5 and J is TRBJ1-5; no clear D. There are 13 residues in the CDR3. The V gene's germline CDR1 is MNHEY and CDR2 SVGAGI. V shed 0 bases and J shed 6 bases, with 6 bases lying between them. The CDR3 here is CASSYSAVQPQHF. The CDR3 DNA follows: TGTGCCAGCAGTTACTCGGCAGTTCAGCCCCAGCATTTT.

The chain joins TRBV7-3 to TRBJ2-3; D ambiguous. Trimming removed 7 bases at V and 4 bases at J, with 9 bases between. Germline values: CDR1 SGHTA, CDR2 FQGTGA. The CDR3 contains 12 residues. CDR3 sequence: CASTDIPDTQYF. DNA of the CDR3: TGTGCCAGCACTGACATCCCAGATACGCAGTATTTT.

This sequence joins TRBV11-2 and TRBJ2-1; 10 nucleotides agree with TRBD2. The CDR3 sequence is 16 residues long. J was trimmed by 6 bases and V by 6 bases; bases with no gene match: 11. Germline-derived CDR1 and CDR2 are SGHAT and FQNNGV. In DNA, the CDR3 is TGTGCCAGCAGACCCCTTGGCCTAGCGGGGGTCAATGAGCAGTTCTTC. Translating it yields CASRPLGLAGVNEQFF. The whole variable domain, remainder taken from reference TRBV11-2 and TRBJ2-1, is EAGVAQSPRYKIIEKRQSVAFWCNPISGHATLYWYQQILGQGPKLLIQFQNNGVVDDSQLPKDRFSAERLKGVDSTLKIQPAKLEDSAVYLCASRPLGLAGVNEQFFGPGTRLTVL.

CDR3 DNA sequence: TGTGCCAGCAGCGCCGCGGACAGCTCTGGAAACACCATATATTTT. Its protein is CASSAADSSGNTIYF. The V gene is TRBV9, the J gene TRBJ1-3; D perhaps matches TRBD1 (6 bases). V was cut by 3 bases and J by 0 bases, with 10 bases left in between. This CDR3 is 15 amino acids long. Germline V gene sequence: CDR1 SGDLS, CDR2 YYNGEE.

This clonotype has a handful of counts. The chain recombines TRBV7-3 with TRBJ1-2; tentatively, D is TRBD1 (5 bases). Germline V gene lookup returns CDR1 SGHTA and CDR2 FQGTGA. CDR3 length equals 13 residues. Trimming pared 6 bases from V and 4 bases from J, leaving 12 bases between. The CDR3 nucleotides are TGTGCCAGCAGTCCGGGACGGCTCTATGGCTACACCTTC. Its translation is CASSPGRLYGYTF.

This rearrangement joins TRBV9 to TRBJ2-3, with no clear D. V dropped 0 bases and J dropped 2 bases, with 10 bases sitting between them. Germline CDR1 is SGDLS and CDR2 is YYNGEE. The CDR3 totals 15 residues. This CDR3 is CASSVDGRITDTQYF. The CDR3, as DNA: TGTGCCAGCAGCGTAGATGGCAGGATCACAGATACGCAGTATTTT.

This clonotype was detected many times. The V gene is TRBV7-9, the J gene TRBJ2-5, with D possibly being TRBD1 or TRBD2 (5 bases each). The V gene's germline CDR1 is SEHNR and CDR2 FQNEAQ (reference sequence). V lost 5 bases to trimming and J lost 3 bases, with 10 bases between them. The CDR3 is 13 amino acids. The CDR3 region is CASSRDVEETQYF. For the CDR3, the DNA is TGTGCCAGCAGCCGGGACGTAGAAGAGACCCAGTACTTC.

Only a few counts were recorded for this clonotype. J is TRBJ2-3 and V is TRBV20-1; possible D gene TRBD2, 7 bases. V was clipped by 4 bases and J by 2 bases, with 22 bases between them. CDR3 size: 17 residues. The germline V gene has CDR1 DFQATT and CDR2 SNEGSKA (reference sequence). CDR3 region: CSATIESSRGHTDTQYF. In DNA form, the CDR3 reads TGCAGTGCTACCATCGAGTCATCGCGGGGGCACACAGATACGCAGTATTTT.

This chain uses TRBV9 with TRBJ1-6, with a possible D match to TRBD1 (5 bases). This CDR3 contains 14 residues. From germline, CDR1 is SGDLS and CDR2 YYNGEE. Trimming took off 0 bases at V and 8 bases at J, with 9 bases between the two ends. CDR3 coding DNA: TGTGCCAGCAGCGTAGGGGGGGGACATTCACCCCTCCACTTT. Amino acids: CASSVGGGHSPLHF.

This clonotype came up a few times. DNA for the CDR3: TGCGCCAGCAGAGAGGAGGGGGTTGGGCAAGAGACCCAGTACTTC. Translating gives CASREEGVGQETQYF. The chain links TRBV5-1 to TRBJ2-5; D tentatively reads TRBD1 or TRBD2 (6 bases each). The V gene's germline CDR1 is SGHRS and CDR2 YFSETQ. Trimming shortened V by 5 bases and J by 2 bases, and 16 bases separated the two germline ends. The CDR3 loop spans 15 amino acids. Based on the CDR3 plus reference TRBV5-1 and TRBJ2-5, the full variable domain is KAGVTQTPRYLIKTRGQQVTLSCSPISGHRSVSWYQQTPGQGLQFLFEYFSETQRNKGNFPGRFSGRQFSNSRSEMNVSTLELGDSALYLCASREEGVGQETQYFGPGTRLLVL.

This clonotype was detected a few times. J is TRBJ2-7 and V is TRBV10-3; 9 nucleotides match TRBD1. The CDR3 is 14 residues long. Germline V gene data show CDR1 as ENHRY and CDR2 as SYGVKD. V gave up 6 bases and J gave up 7 bases; unmatched junction bases: 10. The chain's CDR3 is CAISTGTGPTEQYF. As DNA, the CDR3 is TGTGCCATCAGCACCGGGACAGGGCCTACGGAGCAGTACTTC.

The chain couples TRBV5-1 to TRBJ1-2; the D is unclear. Between the trimmed V and J ends, which lost 2 bases and 4 bases, there was a span of 9 bases. Germline CDR1 SGHRS, CDR2 YFSETQ. This CDR3 has 13 residues. CDR3 region: CASSLGSRYGYTF. The CDR3 coding sequence is TGCGCCAGCAGCTTAGGCAGCCGCTATGGCTACACCTTC.